These 8 T cell receptor beta chains came from one sample sequenced in a study of cytomegalovirus exposure and HLA in healthy donors. Primers included in the PCR were 60 Vbeta and 13 Jbeta primers. The assay was immunoSEQ multiplex PCR, and TCRdb's table has in-frame clones only and misses some. The sample has more than 200,000 clones; 82% are singletons. The sample taken for sequencing was PBMCs. These receptors were obtained from a man aged 35-49 years in good health and CMV-seropositive.

The gene calls are TRBV10-1 and TRBJ2-3; 9 bases match TRBD2. Germline V gene lookup returns CDR1 WNHNN and CDR2 SYGVQD (reference sequence). The CDR3 is made up of 17 amino acids. Trimming at V came to 2 bases and at J to 2 bases, leaving 8 bases not matched to a gene. CDR3 in DNA: TGCGCCAGCAGTGAGGGAGGTAGCGGGAGTGTCACAGATACGCAGTATTTT. Translating gives CASSEGGSGSVTDTQYF.

CDR3 loop: CASSLARRGGQTSDNEQFF. CDR3 DNA sequence: TGTGCCAGCAGCTTAGCCCGTCGGGGGGGACAGACTTCCGACAATGAGCAGTTCTTC. The chain recombines TRBV7-8 with TRBJ2-1, with D possibly being TRBD2 (8 bases). The germline V gene encodes CDR1 SGHVS and CDR2 FQNEAQ. Trimming left V 0 bases short and J 5 bases short, with 23 bases between. The CDR3 runs 19 residues.

The chain employs TRBV27 and TRBJ2-3; 11 nucleotides line up with TRBD2. Germline V gene lookup returns CDR1 MNHEY and CDR2 SMNVEV (reference sequence). V was pared by 2 bases and J by 6 bases, with 7 bases of the junction left unmatched. The CDR3 has 16 amino acids. The DNA of the CDR3 is TGTGCCAGCAGTTTAATAGGACTAGCGGGTCGGGATACGCAGTATTTT. Translated, it gives CASSLIGLAGRDTQYF.

The J gene is TRBJ2-1, the V gene TRBV29-1; no clear D gene. CDR1 and CDR2 (germline): SQVTM, ANQGSEA. CDR3 length equals 14 residues. V was pared by 7 bases and J by 2 bases, with 15 bases between. The CDR3 DNA reads TGCAGCGCTCGCATGCTAGAAACCTACAATGAGCAGTTCTTC. Translation gives CSARMLETYNEQFF.

This chain connects TRBV7-8 to TRBJ1-1, with D possibly matching TRBD1 (6 bases). V lost 2 bases, J lost 1 base, and 11 bases lay in between. Germline CDR1 is SGHVS and CDR2 is FQNEAQ. The CDR3 is 15 amino acids. The CDR3 protein is CASSLRGAQNTEAFF. The DNA for the CDR3 is TGTGCCAGCAGCTTACGGGGGGCTCAGAACACTGAAGCTTTCTTT. The full variable domain, completed using reference TRBV7-8 and TRBJ1-1, is GAGVSQSPRYKVAKRGQDVALRCDPISGHVSLFWYQQALGQGPEFLTYFQNEAQLDKSGLPSDRFFAERPEGSVSTLKIQRTQQEDSAVYLCASSLRGAQNTEAFFGQGTRLTVV.

The V call is TRBV2, the J call TRBJ1-1, with D possibly matching TRBD1 (5 bases). Trimming took 7 bases from V and 4 from J, leaving 13 bases between them. The V gene's germline CDR1 is SNHLY and CDR2 FYNNEI. The CDR3 spans 13 residues. CDR3 nucleotide sequence: TGTGCCAGCATTCCGTATAGGGGCACTGAAGCTTTCTTT. Protein product: CASIPYRGTEAFF. Together with reference TRBV2 and TRBJ1-1, the CDR3 gives the full variable domain: EPEVTQTPSHQVTQMGQEVILRCVPISNHLYFYWYRQILGQKVEFLVSFYNNEISEKSEIFDDQFSVERPDGSNFTLKIRSTKLEDSAMYFCASIPYRGTEAFFGQGTRLTVV.

The sample holds a few counts of this clone. The chain uses TRBV6-4 and TRBJ2-3; 8 bases align to TRBD1. Germline CDR1 is MRHNA and CDR2 is SNTAGT. This CDR3 has 14 residues. J gave up 4 bases and V 5 bases, and 5 bases lay outside the gene matches. CDR3 coding DNA: TGTGCCAGCAGTTCGGACAGGGACGCAGATACGCAGTATTTT. Protein product: CASSSDRDADTQYF.

This clone was counted a single time. The rearrangement joins TRBV6-1 to TRBJ1-2, with D perhaps matching TRBD1 (6 bases). The CDR3 totals 12 residues. Trimming removed 5 bases from V and 6 bases from J, with 10 bases in between. Germline V CDR1 and CDR2: MNHNS, SASEGT. The CDR3 coding sequence is TGTGCCAGCAGTAACTACAGGGATGGCTACACCTTC. Translation: CASSNYRDGYTF.